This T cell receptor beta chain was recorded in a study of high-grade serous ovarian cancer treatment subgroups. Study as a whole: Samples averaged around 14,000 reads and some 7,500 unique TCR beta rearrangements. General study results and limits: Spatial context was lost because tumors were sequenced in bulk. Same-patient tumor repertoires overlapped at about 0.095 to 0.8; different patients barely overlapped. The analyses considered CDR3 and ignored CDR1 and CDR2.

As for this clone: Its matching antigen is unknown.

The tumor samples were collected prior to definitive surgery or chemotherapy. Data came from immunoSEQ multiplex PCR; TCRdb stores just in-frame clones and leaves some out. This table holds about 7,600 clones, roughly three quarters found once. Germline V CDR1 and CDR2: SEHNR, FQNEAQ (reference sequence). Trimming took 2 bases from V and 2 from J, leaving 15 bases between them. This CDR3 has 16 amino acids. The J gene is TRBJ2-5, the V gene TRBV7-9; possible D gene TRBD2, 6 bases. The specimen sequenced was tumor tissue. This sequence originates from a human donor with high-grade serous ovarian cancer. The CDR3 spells CASSLIGGRSQETQYF. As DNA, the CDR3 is TGTGCCAGCAGCTTAATTGGTGGGAGGTCACAAGAGACCCAGTACTTC.